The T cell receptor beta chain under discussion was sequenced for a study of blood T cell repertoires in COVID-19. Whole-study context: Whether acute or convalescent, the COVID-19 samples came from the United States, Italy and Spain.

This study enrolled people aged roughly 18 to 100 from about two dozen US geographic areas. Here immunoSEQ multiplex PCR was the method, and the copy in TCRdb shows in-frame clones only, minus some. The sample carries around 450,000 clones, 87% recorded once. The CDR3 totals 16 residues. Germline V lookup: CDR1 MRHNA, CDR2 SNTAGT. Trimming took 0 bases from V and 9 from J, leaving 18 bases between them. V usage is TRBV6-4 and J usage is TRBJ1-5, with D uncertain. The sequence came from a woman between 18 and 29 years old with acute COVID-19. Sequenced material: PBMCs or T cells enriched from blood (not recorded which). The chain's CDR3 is CASSDSSRGSLSPQHF. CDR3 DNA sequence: TGTGCCAGCAGTGACTCGAGTCGAGGATCCTTATCGCCCCAGCATTTT.